Listed here are 22 T cell receptor beta chains from one sample, sequenced in a study of T-cell reconstitution after alpha-beta-depleted transplantation in children (dated by TCRdb to between 2015 and 2016). Library creation used PCR. The sample was run on an Illumina HiSeq 2500. TCR library preparation used molecular barcoding, with unique molecular identifiers applied to normalize quantification of the TCRbeta repertoire. TCRdb itself trimmed the public reads at Q25 with fastp, ran MiXCR and retained productive beta chains. Each CDR3 protein gets just one entry, which takes the most common genes and DNA from the rows behind it. A total of about 210,000 distinct CDR3 sequences appear in this sample, under 20% of them only once. The top ten clonotypes cover about 45% of the sample. Per the publication, the treatment or condition label means: allogeneic hematopoietic cell transplantation with graft depleted of TCRalphabeta T cells and CD19 B cells.

Sequenced material: PBMCs, mostly from graft donor cells, taken 360 days after TCRalphabeta/CD19-depleted stem cell transplant. Receptor source: a male patient aged 2 to 9 who had a stem cell transplant for acute lymphoblastic leukemia, so the T cells may come from the graft donor.

This clonotype has a handful of counts. V is TRBV20-1 and J is TRBJ2-7; D unresolved. V was shortened by 6 bases and J by 6 bases, with 15 bases between the two germline ends. Germline V CDR1 and CDR2: DFQATT, SNEGSKA (reference sequence). The CDR3 sequence is 12 residues long. CDR3 sequence (DNA): TGCAGTGCCTGGGTGGGGTTAGGCGAGCAGTACTTC. Translation: CSAWVGLGEQYF.

The chain joins TRBV6-1 to TRBJ1-3; 7 bases fit TRBD1. This CDR3 contains 14 residues. CDR1 and CDR2 (germline): MNHNS, SASEGT. J gave up 0 bases and V 8 bases, and 4 bases lay outside the gene matches. The CDR3 nucleotides read TGTGCCAGCGGACGACAGGGCTCTGGAAACACCATATATTTT. Its translation is CASGRQGSGNTIYF.

The V gene is TRBV7-8, the J gene TRBJ2-2; no firm D call. Germline V gene data show CDR1 as SGHVS and CDR2 as FQNEAQ. This CDR3 is built from 13 residues. Trimming left V 2 bases short and J 3 bases short, with 4 bases between. CDR3 coding DNA: TGTGCCAGCAGCTTACAGTACACCGGGGAGCTGTTTTTT. Residues: CASSLQYTGELFF.

This clonotype was observed a few times. One junction end does not reproduce the germline sequence, and a read error may be involved. This chain connects TRBV5-1 to TRBJ2-3; 9 nucleotides align to TRBD2. This CDR3 region has 14 residues. Germline loops: CDR1 SGHRS, CDR2 YFSETQ. The CDR3 reads CASSWGTSKDTQYF. The DNA of the CDR3 is TGCGCCAGCAGCTGGGGGACTAGCAAAGATACGCAGTATTTT. Variable domain in full (rest from reference TRBV5-1 and TRBJ2-3): KAGVTQTPRYLIKTRGQQVTLSCSPISGHRSVSWYQQTPGQGLQFLFEYFSETQRNKGNFPGRFSGRQFSNSRSEMNVSTLELGDSALYLCASSWGTSKDTQYFGPGTRLTVL.

The chain combines TRBV18 with TRBJ2-3; 7 positions match TRBD1. Germline lookup yields CDR1 KGHSH and CDR2 LQKENI. J gave up 2 bases and V 1 base, and 9 bases lay outside the gene matches. The CDR3 is made up of 17 amino acids. CDR3 DNA: TGTGCCAGCTCACCACTAAACTGGGACAGAGTCACAGATACGCAGTATTTT. It codes for CASSPLNWDRVTDTQYF.

This chain links TRBV7-2 with TRBJ2-6; either TRBD1 or TRBD2 may supply D (6 bases each). Deletions cut 2 bases from V and 1 base from J, with 27 bases between. The CDR3 is 22 amino acids. Germline loops: CDR1 SGHTA, CDR2 FQGNSA. CDR3 sequence: CASSLWGAINRGLQSGANVLTF. DNA for the CDR3: TGTGCCAGCAGCTTATGGGGGGCTATTAATCGAGGTCTCCAGTCTGGGGCCAACGTCCTGACTTTC.

The V call is TRBV10-3, the J call TRBJ2-7; the D is unclear. This CDR3 has 17 residues. V lost 5 bases and J 4 bases, leaving 24 bases between the germline ends. Germline assignment: CDR1 ENHRY and CDR2 SYGVKD. The CDR3 loop is CAISNLYTTDEKYEQYF. DNA for the CDR3: TGTGCCATCAGTAACCTTTATACAACGGATGAGAAATACGAGCAGTACTTC.

There are a few counts of this clonotype. The chain joins TRBV20-1 to TRBJ2-1; TRBD2 agrees at 14 bases. V lost 6 bases, J lost 7 bases, and 11 bases stayed unmatched. CDR1 is DFQATT and CDR2 is SNEGSKA in the germline V gene (reference sequence). This CDR3 spans 16 amino acids. The CDR3 sequence: CSAPGLAGGTRNEQFF. The DNA of the CDR3 is TGCAGTGCCCCCGGACTAGCGGGGGGCACTAGGAATGAGCAGTTCTTC.

This clonotype showed up just a few times. The rearrangement joins TRBV12-3 or TRBV12-4 to TRBJ1-1; 10 bases align to TRBD1. The CDR3 length is 16 residues. V was clipped by 5 bases and J by 1 base; unmatched bases: 7. The CDR3 nucleotides are TGTGCCAGCAGTCCCGGGACAGGGGCCTCGAACACTGAAGCTTTCTTT. Translated: CASSPGTGASNTEAFF.

This clonotype was counted only a few times. The chain couples TRBV30 to TRBJ2-7; 7 bases line up with TRBD1. Trimming took 3 bases from V and 3 from J; bases not matched to a gene: 5. CDR1 is GTSNPN, CDR2 SVGIG, per germline (reference sequence). The CDR3 totals 13 residues. CDR3 nucleotide sequence: TGTGCCTGGAGCGACGGACAGGACTACGAGCAGTACTTC. This encodes CAWSDGQDYEQYF.

This chain joins TRBV27 and TRBJ2-2, with D perhaps TRBD2 (6 bases). Trimming shortened V by 9 bases and J by 1 base, and 12 bases separated the two germline ends. CDR1 is MNHEY, CDR2 SMNVEV, per germline (reference sequence). CDR3 length: 14 amino acids. CDR3 protein: CARGGILNTGELFF. In DNA, the CDR3 is TGTGCCAGAGGAGGGATATTGAACACCGGGGAGCTGTTTTTT.

V and J are TRBV6-5 and TRBJ1-2; possible D gene TRBD1, 6 bases. CDR3 length: 15 amino acids. Trimming cost V 0 bases and J 8 bases, with 16 bases left between them. The V gene's germline CDR1 is MNHEY and CDR2 SVGAGI. The CDR3 loop is CASSYSPTGGGGYTF. As DNA, the CDR3 is TGTGCCAGCAGTTACTCTCCGACAGGAGGAGGCGGCTACACCTTC.

This chain links TRBV6-2 or TRBV6-3 with TRBJ2-7; D remains ambiguous. The CDR3 sequence is 14 residues long. Germline CDR1 MNHEY, CDR2 SVGEGT. The ends were cut back, 0 bases at V and 1 base at J, with 7 bases in the middle. The CDR3 nucleotides are TGTGCCAGCAGTTACTCGGGCAAGTCCTACGAGCAGTACTTC. Translating gives CASSYSGKSYEQYF.

This clonotype has just a few counts. The chain carries TRBV7-9 and TRBJ2-3; D might be TRBD2 (5 bases). The length of the CDR3 is 17 residues. V was shortened by 1 base and J by 1 base, with 15 bases between the two germline ends. Germline-derived CDR1 and CDR2 are SEHNR and FQNEAQ (reference sequence). The DNA for the CDR3 is TGTGCCAGCAGCTTAGAGGGAGCAGTGAGTGGCACAGATACGCAGTATTTT. Amino acids: CASSLEGAVSGTDTQYF.

The chain links TRBV20-1 to TRBJ2-1; D may be TRBD2 (5 bases). Germline V lookup: CDR1 DFQATT, CDR2 SNEGSKA (reference sequence). V was shortened by 3 bases and J by 1 base, with 13 bases between the two germline ends. The CDR3 totals 15 residues. The CDR3 DNA reads as TGCAGTGCTAGGGTGGTGGGAGTATCCTACAATGAGCAGTTCTTC. Translated, it gives CSARVVGVSYNEQFF.

The chain couples TRBV12-3 or TRBV12-4 to TRBJ1-1; D gene unclear. The CDR3 is 13 amino acids. Trimming removed 4 bases at V and 7 bases at J, with 13 bases between. For the CDR3, the DNA is TGTGCCAGCAGTTCTAGTGGGCAAGGTGAAGCTTTCTTT. Translating it yields CASSSSGQGEAFF.

V usage is TRBV5-1 and J usage is TRBJ2-7, with D uncertain. Germline V lookup: CDR1 SGHRS, CDR2 YFSETQ. V dropped 0 bases and J dropped 2 bases, with 12 bases sitting between them. The CDR3 is made up of 15 amino acids. The CDR3 sequence: CASSLAPRSTYEQYF. CDR3 nucleotide sequence: TGCGCCAGCAGCTTGGCCCCCAGGTCCACCTACGAGCAGTACTTC.

This clonotype showed up many times. This chain uses TRBV20-1 with TRBJ1-1; tentatively, D is TRBD1 (6 bases). The CDR3 is 14 amino acids. With 3 bases removed from V and 1 base from J, the gap between germline ends came to 12 bases. Germline V gives CDR1 DFQATT, CDR2 SNEGSKA (reference sequence). The CDR3 is CSASVGRGNTEAFF. In nucleotides, the CDR3 is TGCAGTGCTAGCGTTGGCAGGGGGAACACTGAAGCTTTCTTT.

This clonotype showed up just a few times. This rearrangement joins TRBV20-1 to TRBJ2-7, with D unresolved. The CDR3 has 12 residues. With 2 bases removed from V and 1 base from J, the gap between germline ends came to 6 bases. Germline CDR1 DFQATT, CDR2 SNEGSKA (reference sequence). The CDR3 DNA follows: TGCAGTGCTAGACCGGAGTCCTACGAGCAGTACTTC. Its protein product is CSARPESYEQYF.

Only one count was recorded for this clonotype. One end of the junction varies from germline; a read error may be responsible. V usage is TRBV20-1 and J usage is TRBJ2-7; perhaps D is TRBD1 or TRBD2 (5 bases each). The CDR3 has 15 amino acids. Germline loops: CDR1 DFQATT, CDR2 SNEGSKA (reference sequence). CDR3 in DNA: TGCTGTGCTAGAGGGGCTGTTGGGGGTAATACCGAGCAGTACTTC. As protein: CCARGAVGGNTEQYF.

This clonotype came up a few times. The rearrangement uses TRBV10-3 and TRBJ2-7; 13 bases line up with TRBD2. This CDR3 has 16 residues. The germline V gene has CDR1 ENHRY and CDR2 SYGVKD. The V segment lost 8 bases and the J segment 3 bases; nucleotides outside the gene matches: 10. The CDR3 DNA sequence: TGTGCCATCGCGGGGACTAGCGGGACAGTGAGCTACGAGCAGTACTTC. This gives the protein CAIAGTSGTVSYEQYF.

The J gene is TRBJ2-4, the V gene TRBV28, with no clear D. Per the germline V gene, CDR1 is MDHEN and CDR2 is SYDVKM. The CDR3 consists of 14 residues. The ends were cut back, 6 bases at V and 7 bases at J, with 16 bases in the middle. The CDR3: CASSPRLLENIQYF. CDR3 coding DNA: TGTGCCAGCAGCCCCCGGTTGTTGGAGAACATTCAGTACTTC.